The 18 T cell receptor beta chains below were found in one sample sequenced in a study of a mutant IDH1 vaccine in newly diagnosed glioma (dated by TCRdb to about 2021). Library preparation employed the immunoSEQ multiplex PCR assay. This is the immuneACCESS table as TCRdb keeps it, with only in-frame sequences that have V and J called. A part of the clones is gone; compared with another copy, unresolved V genes explain less than half, and the rest is unexplained. For this sample the table gives about 94,000 clones, of which just under 90% were detected only once. Of the sample, roughly 0.78% falls within the top ten clones. Their antigens are not known. The time point label here, explained by the study, means: week 47, end of study. A 20-mer mutant IDH1 peptide at 300 micrograms in Montanide made up each vaccine dose, which was injected subcutaneously together with topical imiquimod. The sequenced sample was PBMCs, obtained from a glioma patient whose treatment included an IDH1 peptide vaccine. The receptors were sampled from a woman between 50 and 59 years old with glioma.

The chain is built from TRBV18 and TRBJ2-5, with D possibly TRBD2 on 5 matching bases. The DNA end lines up better with TRBJ2-7; the J call may be wrong. The CDR3 covers 13 residues. From germline, CDR1 is KGHSH and CDR2 LQKENI. The CDR3 protein is CASSPLGVGEQYF. CDR3 DNA: TGTGCCAGCTCACCACTCGGGGTAGGCGAGCAGTACTTC.

The chain's CDR3 is CASSSAGGLRDTQYF. DNA for the CDR3: TGCGCCAGCAGTTCGGCTGGAGGTCTAAGAGATACGCAGTATTTT. The chain recombines TRBV10-2 with TRBJ2-3, with D perhaps TRBD2 (5 bases). Germline lookup yields CDR1 WSHSY and CDR2 SAAADI. The CDR3 totals 15 residues. The germline V and J ends were trimmed by 5 bases and 5 bases, with 17 bases remaining between them.

The V gene is TRBV28, the J gene TRBJ1-2; no reliable D call. V was trimmed by 4 bases and J by 8 bases, leaving 11 bases between them. Germline V gives CDR1 MDHEN, CDR2 SYDVKM. The CDR3 is 12 amino acids. For the CDR3, the DNA is TGTGCCAGCAGTTGGCAAGGCGGAGGCTACACCTTC. It is translated as CASSWQGGGYTF.

The V and J genes are TRBV7-3 and TRBJ2-2; D remains unclear. CDR3 length: 12 residues. V lost 2 bases to trimming and J lost 7 bases, with 5 bases between them. CDR1 is SGHTA and CDR2 is FQGTGA in the germline V gene. The CDR3 is CASSLWGGELFF. In DNA form, the CDR3 reads TGTGCCAGCAGCTTATGGGGCGGGGAGCTGTTTTTT.

V is TRBV5-1 and J is TRBJ1-1; D gene ambiguous. The V gene's germline CDR1 is SGHRS and CDR2 YFSETQ. This CDR3 comprises 13 residues. V was cut by 1 base and J by 8 bases, with 12 bases left in between. The CDR3 region is CASSLSPQTEAFF. In nucleotides, the CDR3 is TGCGCCAGCAGCTTGTCACCGCAGACAGAAGCTTTCTTT.

The rearrangement uses TRBV7-9 and TRBJ1-3; 7 nucleotides line up with TRBD1. CDR3 length: 14 residues. The ends lost 5 bases at V and 2 bases at J; junction bases unmatched: 3. CDR1 is SEHNR and CDR2 is FQNEAQ in the germline V gene (reference sequence). The CDR3 DNA is TGTGCCAGCAGCCCTGGGACAGCTGGAAACACCATATATTTT. Translation: CASSPGTAGNTIYF.

The chain's CDR3 is CASSALMRQGNNVGYTF. The CDR3 region has the DNA TGTGCCAGCTCAGCGTTGATGAGACAGGGAAACAATGTCGGCTACACCTTC. The V and J genes are TRBV18 and TRBJ1-2; 7 bases are shared with TRBD1. The CDR3 loop spans 17 amino acids. In germline, CDR1 is KGHSH, CDR2 LQKENI. V lost 5 bases to trimming and J lost 8 bases; unmatched junction nucleotides: 20.

The J gene is TRBJ2-3, the V gene TRBV4-2; D remains ambiguous. The CDR3 has 12 amino acids. Deletions cut 1 base from V and 6 bases from J, with 5 bases between. The germline V gene encodes CDR1 LGHNA and CDR2 YNFKEQ. Written as DNA, the CDR3 is TGTGCCAGCAGCCAAGGGGTGGATACGCAGTATTTT. Its translation is CASSQGVDTQYF.

Points on this clone: Relative to the germline gene, one junction end is altered; a read error may explain this. The V gene is TRBV5-1, the J gene TRBJ2-2, with TRBD2 as a possible D gene (6 bases). Germline CDR1 reads SGHRS; CDR2 reads YFSETQ. This CDR3 has 16 amino acids. The CDR3, as DNA: TGCGCCAGCGGCTTGGTAGGCGGGATAAGCACCGGGGAGCTGTTTTTT. It translates to CASGLVGGISTGELFF.

This chain connects TRBV28 to TRBJ2-2; D remains ambiguous. V shed 0 bases and J shed 2 bases, with 7 bases lying between them. The CDR3 sequence is 15 residues long. Germline CDR1 MDHEN, CDR2 SYDVKM. For the CDR3, the DNA is TGTGCCAGCAGTTTATGGGGCTCCAACACCGGGGAGCTGTTTTTT. This gives the protein CASSLWGSNTGELFF.

The chain is built from TRBV19 and TRBJ1-2; possibly TRBD1 for D (5 bases). The V gene's germline CDR1 is LNHDA and CDR2 SQIVND (reference sequence). V was shortened by 3 bases and J by 4 bases, with 18 bases between the two germline ends. The CDR3 has 16 residues. The CDR3 DNA is TGTGCCAGTAGTATTTCCGGGGGGACCTTGGGCTATGGCTACACCTTC. Protein: CASSISGGTLGYGYTF.

This clone showed up just once. The chain has TRBV6-5 and TRBJ1-4; a weak D match, TRBD1 (5 bases). Germline V gene sequence: CDR1 MNHEY, CDR2 SVGAGI. The V and J ends lost 6 bases and 3 bases respectively, with 11 bases between them. The CDR3 extends over 14 amino acids. The CDR3 DNA follows: TGTGCCAGCAGCCCGGGGGGGGCTAATGAAAAACTGTTTTTT. Amino acids: CASSPGGANEKLFF.

The chain couples TRBV28 to TRBJ2-3; tentative D call: TRBD2 (6 bases). The length of the CDR3 is 14 residues. Germline V gene sequence: CDR1 MDHEN, CDR2 SYDVKM. The germline V and J ends were trimmed by 8 bases and 1 base, with 13 bases remaining between them. The CDR3 bases are TGTGCCAGCCGCGGGTGGGGGGGCACAGATACGCAGTATTTT. Amino acid sequence: CASRGWGGTDTQYF.

The V gene is TRBV5-1, the J gene TRBJ2-5; 7 bases are shared with TRBD1. The end of the DNA aligns better with TRBJ2-7, so the J call may be wrong. Germline V CDR1 and CDR2: SGHRS, YFSETQ. The CDR3 runs to 16 residues. This CDR3 is CASSPLPAQGVNEQYF. The CDR3 nucleotides are TGCGCCAGCAGCCCTCTCCCGGCTCAGGGGGTTAACGAGCAGTACTTC.

The V gene is TRBV9, the J gene TRBJ2-2; a possible D gene is TRBD2 (5 bases). This CDR3 comprises 18 residues. CDR1 and CDR2 from the germline V gene are SGDLS and YYNGEE. V was pared by 4 bases and J by 0 bases, with 19 bases between. CDR3 amino acids: CASSPPGQRAPNTGELFF. CDR3 in DNA: TGTGCCAGCAGCCCGCCGGGCCAGAGGGCTCCGAACACCGGGGAGCTGTTTTTT.

This sequence joins TRBV27 and TRBJ2-7; TRBD1 matches 8 bases. CDR3 length: 16 residues. CDR1 is MNHEY, CDR2 SMNVEV, per germline (reference sequence). The V gene end was trimmed by 0 bases and the J gene end by 2 bases; junction bases not matched to a gene: 6. CDR3: CASSLSIGQGTYEQYF. CDR3 sequence (DNA): TGTGCCAGCAGTTTATCGATAGGACAGGGCACCTACGAGCAGTACTTC.

DNA of the CDR3: TGCAGCGTTGACAGGGACTATGGCTACACCTTC. Translating it yields CSVDRDYGYTF. The gene calls are TRBV29-1 and TRBJ1-2; tentatively, D is TRBD1 (5 bases). Germline lookup yields CDR1 SQVTM and CDR2 ANQGSEA. Trimming took off 3 bases at V and 3 bases at J, with 5 bases between the two ends. CDR3 length: 11 amino acids.

V and J are TRBV5-1 and TRBJ1-2, with D possibly matching TRBD1 (6 bases). Trimming took 6 bases from V and 7 from J, leaving 28 bases between them. The length of the CDR3 is 17 residues. The germline CDR1 and CDR2 sequences are SGHRS and YFSETQ. In nucleotides, the CDR3 is TGCGCCAGCACCGCTCGCATTACCGGGGGGGGCTCCGGTGGCTACACCTTC. This encodes CASTARITGGGSGGYTF.